This TCR beta chain originates from a study of blood T cell repertoires in COVID-19. The CDR3 is 15 amino acids. Looked up from germline, CDR1 is WSHSY and CDR2 is SAAADI. Trimming removed 3 bases at V and 4 bases at J, with 16 bases between. Original processing notes: Amplification from reference gene primers served as the basis for estimated nucleated cell counts. Only in-frame clones appear in the TCRdb table, and some are missing; sequencing was by immunoSEQ multiplex PCR. V and J calls and clone size are given by that table; D and trimming were obtained from the DNA. This sample has 100,000 to 150,000 clones, with about 80% found just once.

This receptor was obtained from a man aged 60 to 69 with acute or convalescent COVID-19. This rearrangement joins TRBV10-2 to TRBJ2-7; a possible D gene is TRBD2 (5 bases). The sample was peripheral blood. As DNA, the CDR3 is TGCGCCAGCAGTGATCTAGCTGAACTCCTATACGAGCAGTACTTC. Its translation: CASSDLAELLYEQYF.